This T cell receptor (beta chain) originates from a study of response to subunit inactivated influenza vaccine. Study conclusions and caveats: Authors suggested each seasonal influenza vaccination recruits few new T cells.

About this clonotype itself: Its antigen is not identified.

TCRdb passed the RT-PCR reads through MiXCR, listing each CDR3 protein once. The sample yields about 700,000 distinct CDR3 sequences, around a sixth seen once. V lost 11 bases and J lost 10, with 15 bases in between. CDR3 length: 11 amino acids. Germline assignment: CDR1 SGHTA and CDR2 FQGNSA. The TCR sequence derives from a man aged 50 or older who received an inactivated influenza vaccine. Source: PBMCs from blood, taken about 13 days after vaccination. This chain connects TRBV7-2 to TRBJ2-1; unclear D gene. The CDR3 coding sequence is TGTGCCGAAAGTAGTGGGTACGAGCAGTTCTTC. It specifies CAESSGYEQFF. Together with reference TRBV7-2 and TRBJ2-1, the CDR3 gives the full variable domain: GAGVSQSPSNKVTEKGKDVELRCDPISGHTALYWYRQSLGQGLEFLIYFQGNSAPDKSGLPSDRFSAERTGGSVSTLTIQRTQQEDSAVYLCAESSGYEQFFGPGTRLTVL.